Below are 19 T cell receptor beta chains sequenced from a single sample in a study of tissue T cells after allogeneic stem cell transplantation. The table came from immunoSEQ multiplex PCR; TCRdb's copy has only in-frame clones and leaves some out. The sample yields about 24,000 clones, around 67% seen once. Specimen: tissue from the ileum, collected at autopsy. The receptors were sampled from a female donor aged 60 or older with lung cancer.

The chain recombines TRBV19 with TRBJ2-5; the D gene is possibly TRBD1 (5 bases). There are 13 residues in the CDR3. CDR1 is LNHDA and CDR2 is SQIVND in the germline V gene (reference sequence). The V end was cut by 6 bases, the J end by 1 base, with 9 bases between. The chain's CDR3 is CASRGQGQETQYF. CDR3 DNA: TGTGCCAGTAGAGGACAAGGCCAAGAGACCCAGTACTTC.

V and J are TRBV5-4 and TRBJ2-3, with TRBD1 as a possible D gene (5 bases). The CDR3 consists of 17 residues. V shed 0 bases and J shed 2 bases, with 16 bases lying between them. Germline-derived CDR1 and CDR2 are SGHNT and YYREEE (reference sequence). CDR3 amino acids: CASSLGAGRLFTDTQYF. The CDR3 coding sequence is TGTGCCAGCAGCTTGGGGGCAGGGCGCCTTTTCACAGATACGCAGTATTTT.

V is TRBV9 and J is TRBJ2-6; D not certain. CDR3 length: 15 amino acids. Germline lookup yields CDR1 SGDLS and CDR2 YYNGEE. The V end was cut by 4 bases, the J end by 0 bases, with 8 bases between. This CDR3 is CASSYQISGANVLTF. For the CDR3, the DNA is TGTGCCAGCAGCTATCAGATCTCTGGGGCCAACGTCCTGACTTTC.

The chain joins TRBV18 to TRBJ1-5; a possible D gene is TRBD1 (6 bases). This CDR3 is 15 amino acids long. From germline, CDR1 is KGHSH and CDR2 LQKENI. The V and J ends lost 3 bases and 6 bases respectively, with 15 bases between them. This CDR3 reads CASSPTTGNGQPQHF. CDR3 nucleotide sequence: TGTGCCAGCTCACCGACTACAGGGAATGGTCAGCCCCAGCATTTT. The variable domain in full, completed from reference TRBV18 and TRBJ1-5, reads NAGVMQNPRHLVRRRGQEARLRCSPMKGHSHVYWYRQLPEEGLKFMVYLQKENIIDESGMPKERFSAEFPKEGPSILRIQQVVRGDSAAYFCASSPTTGNGQPQHFGDGTRLSIL.

This clone was detected only a few times. The same CDR3 is also encoded by other DNA sequences in this sample. This rearrangement joins TRBV19 to TRBJ2-7; D unresolved. Trimming shortened V by 8 bases and J by 2 bases, and 13 bases separated the two germline ends. Germline loops: CDR1 LNHDA, CDR2 SQIVND (reference sequence). The CDR3 covers 13 residues. The CDR3 reads CASGSGSTYEQYF. Here the CDR3 DNA reads TGTGCCAGTGGATCCGGAAGCACCTACGAGCAGTACTTC. Using reference TRBV19 and TRBJ2-7 for the parts outside the CDR3, the full variable domain is DGGITQSPKYLFRKEGQNVTLSCEQNLNHDAMYWYRQDPGQGLRLIYYSQIVNDFQKGDIAEGYSVSREKKESFPLTVTSAQKNPTAFYLCASGSGSTYEQYFGPGTRLTVT.

CDR3 nucleotide sequence: TGTGCCAGCAGCGTAGCATACGGGGGGTACTCAGATACGCAGTATTTT. It specifies CASSVAYGGYSDTQYF. The gene calls are TRBV9 and TRBJ2-3; 7 bases are a match to TRBD2. This CDR3 has 16 residues. Per the germline V gene, CDR1 is SGDLS and CDR2 is YYNGEE. V lost 0 bases to trimming and J lost 4 bases; unmatched junction nucleotides: 8.

This clone was seen a single time. The chain couples TRBV6-5 to TRBJ2-4; 13 bases match TRBD2. There are 16 residues in the CDR3. Germline CDR1 is MNHEY and CDR2 is SVGAGI. With 4 bases clipped from V and 4 bases from J, the junction kept 4 bases outside the gene matches. The CDR3 sequence: CASSWTSGSGKNIQYF. The CDR3 coding sequence is TGTGCCAGCAGTTGGACTAGCGGGAGCGGGAAAAACATTCAGTACTTC.

This clone was picked up a small number of times. V usage is TRBV21-1 and J usage is TRBJ1-1. TRBV21-1 is assigned pseudogene status. The CDR3 has 13 residues. CDR3 bases: TGTGCCAGCAGCATCTACGGGAACACTGAAGCTTTCTTT. Translation: CASSIYGNTEAFF.

The chain carries TRBV7-3 and TRBJ2-2; perhaps TRBD1 as D (5 bases). Between the trimmed V and J ends, which lost 1 base and 6 bases, there was a span of 15 bases. Germline CDR1 is SGHTA and CDR2 is FQGTGA. The CDR3 runs to 16 residues. Here the CDR3 DNA reads TGTGCCAGCAGCTTAAACGCGGCCAGGGTATCCGGGGAGCTGTTTTTT. As protein: CASSLNAARVSGELFF.

This clone has only a few counts. The V call is TRBV5-4, the J call TRBJ2-3, with 8 bases fitting TRBD1. This CDR3 region has 15 residues. Trimming removed 3 bases from V and 0 bases from J; junction bases left unmatched: 3. Germline CDR1 reads SGHNT; CDR2 reads YYREEE (reference sequence). The DNA for the CDR3 is TGTGCCAGCAGCTGGCGGACAGGGAGCACAGATACGCAGTATTTT. Its translation is CASSWRTGSTDTQYF.

The genes are TRBV30 and TRBJ2-7, with 7 bases lining up with TRBD1. V trimming: 5 bases; J trimming: 1 base; junction bases outside the gene matches: 8. CDR3 length: 14 amino acids. CDR1 is GTSNPN, CDR2 SVGIG, per germline (reference sequence). CDR3 in DNA: TGTGCCTGGTCCACTGCAGGGGGTTCCTACGAGCAGTACTTC. This codes for CAWSTAGGSYEQYF.

This chain joins TRBV2 and TRBJ2-7, with D perhaps being TRBD1 or TRBD2 (7 bases each). Trimming cost V 6 bases and J 5 bases, with 17 bases left between them. This CDR3 spans 14 amino acids. CDR1 and CDR2 (germline): SNHLY, FYNNEI. The CDR3 coding sequence is TGTGCCAGCAGGCAGGGGGGGTCCGTCAACGAGCAGTACTTC. It encodes CASRQGGSVNEQYF.

V is TRBV30 and J is TRBJ1-5; D unclear. Germline assignment: CDR1 GTSNPN and CDR2 SVGIG (reference sequence). V was pared by 1 base and J by 3 bases, with 10 bases between. The CDR3 has 14 residues. The chain's CDR3 is CAWSGPFINQPQHF. The DNA of the CDR3 is TGTGCCTGGAGTGGGCCATTTATCAATCAGCCCCAGCATTTT.

V usage is TRBV7-3 and J usage is TRBJ2-2; 8 bases match TRBD2. This CDR3 region has 19 residues. V was pared by 0 bases and J by 2 bases, with 11 bases of the junction left unmatched. Germline CDR1 and CDR2: SGHTA and FQGTGA. The CDR3 loop is CASSLTGLAGGRNTGELFF. CDR3 bases: TGTGCCAGCAGCTTAACGGGGCTAGCGGGCGGGCGAAACACCGGGGAGCTGTTTTTT.

This rearrangement joins TRBV5-5 to TRBJ1-5, with D possibly TRBD1 on 5 matching bases. V was pared by 6 bases and J by 3 bases, with 13 bases between. The CDR3 spans 14 residues. Germline V CDR1 and CDR2: SGHKS, YYEKEE (reference sequence). CDR3 DNA: TGTGCCAGCACGGCAGGGCCCACCAATCAGCCCCAGCATTTT. It yields the protein CASTAGPTNQPQHF.

This clone was observed a single time. The V gene is TRBV30, the J gene TRBJ2-3; 9 nucleotides agree with TRBD2. CDR1 and CDR2 from the germline V gene are GTSNPN and SVGIG (reference sequence). Trimming at V came to 0 bases and at J to 5 bases, leaving 6 bases not matched to a gene. This CDR3 spans 15 amino acids. This CDR3 reads CAWSVRRGGQDTQYF. The CDR3 DNA is TGTGCCTGGAGTGTACGGCGGGGGGGCCAAGATACGCAGTATTTT.

The chain links TRBV18 to TRBJ1-1, with D unresolved. Per germline, CDR1 KGHSH and CDR2 LQKENI. The CDR3 loop spans 16 amino acids. V was trimmed by 3 bases and J by 3 bases, leaving 17 bases between them. CDR3 nucleotides: TGTGCCAGCTCACCGAGACGGTCCTTAGAACACACTGAAGCTTTCTTT. It codes for CASSPRRSLEHTEAFF.

The rearrangement links TRBV13 to TRBJ1-1, with 9 nucleotides matching TRBD1. Losses at the gene ends were 5 bases for V and 4 bases for J; bases not matched to a gene: 17. CDR1 and CDR2 (germline): PRHDT, FYEKMQ (reference sequence). The CDR3 runs 18 residues. The CDR3 coding sequence is TGTGCCAGCAGCCGACCAACCTACCCGGCACAGGGGGCCACTGAAGCTTTCTTT. It specifies CASSRPTYPAQGATEAFF.

This sequence joins TRBV6-5 and TRBJ2-3; 10 nucleotides agree with TRBD1. The germline CDR1 and CDR2 sequences are MNHEY and SVGAGI. CDR3 length: 15 residues. The J segment lost 1 base and the V segment lost 4 bases, leaving 2 bases of the junction unmatched. The CDR3 loop is CASSFGTGGTDTQYF. In nucleotides, the CDR3 is TGTGCCAGCAGTTTCGGGACAGGGGGCACAGATACGCAGTATTTT.